This T cell receptor (beta chain) was identified during a study of cytomegalovirus exposure and HLA in healthy donors. Study-level findings and limits: Reports indicated that the classifier achieved high specificity and sensitivity in diagnosing cytomegalovirus status. In a later analysis, V- and J-gene trimming of beta chains associated with a DCLRE1C missense variant, replicated independently. DRB1 had the most TCR associations and HLA-C the fewest, a later analysis found, with rates varying by HLA locus.

60 Vbeta and 13 Jbeta primers were used in PCR. Assay used: immunoSEQ multiplex PCR; TCRdb lists only in-frame clones, some missing. The sample yields 150,000 or so clones, roughly 70% seen once. Remarks on this clone: Its target is unknown.

The germline V gene has CDR1 SGHNT and CDR2 YYREEE (reference sequence). The CDR3 covers 15 residues. V was pared by 0 bases and J by 4 bases, with 4 bases of the junction left unmatched. The source of this sequence is a man aged 25-45 years in good health and CMV-seronegative. This chain links TRBV5-4 with TRBJ2-5, with 9 bases matching TRBD2. Material for sequencing was PBMCs. CDR3: CASSLAPAGGETQYF. The CDR3 DNA is TGTGCCAGCAGCTTGGCCCCAGCGGGAGGAGAGACCCAGTACTTC.